The next 27 T cell receptor beta chains were all read from a single sample in a study of beta chain features in type 1 diabetes. Points from the study as a whole: TCRB CDR3s were moderately but significantly shorter in Type 1 diabetes patients in all four CD4+ subsets.

Sequenced material consisted of expressed TCRB transcripts (all of the isolated RNA was reverse transcribed). Clones were sequenced by immunoSEQ multiplex PCR, and TCRdb holds only the in-frame ones, with some missing. The sample consists of hundreds of thousands of clones, over 11% of them appearing once. For these receptors, no antigen is known. Sequencing input: naive CD4+ T cells from blood. Every receptor here comes from a man between 18 and 29 years old with type 1 diabetes.

The V and J genes are TRBV5-1 and TRBJ1-1; no definite D call. This CDR3 spans 14 amino acids. CDR1 is SGHRS and CDR2 is YFSETQ in the germline V gene. The ends were cut back, 4 bases at V and 10 bases at J, with 20 bases in the middle. The CDR3 is CASSRWNPDDGAFF. The CDR3 DNA reads TGCGCCAGCAGCCGGTGGAATCCCGATGACGGAGCTTTCTTT.

The rearrangement uses TRBV9 and TRBJ2-3, with D uncertain. Germline assignment: CDR1 SGDLS and CDR2 YYNGEE. The CDR3 is made up of 13 amino acids. Trimming pared 3 bases from V and 4 bases from J, leaving 9 bases between. The CDR3 DNA sequence: TGTGCCAGCAGCGCTGCCCCCCCAGATACGCAGTATTTT. Translating it yields CASSAAPPDTQYF.

In its sample, this clone was seen a few times. The V gene is TRBV7-6, the J gene TRBJ2-5, with 11 nucleotides matching TRBD2. The CDR3 runs 16 residues. The germline V gene encodes CDR1 SGHVS and CDR2 FNYEAQ. Trimming at V came to 3 bases and at J to 5 bases, leaving 8 bases not matched to a gene. As DNA, the CDR3 is TGTGCCAGCAGCTTGGGACTAGCGGCCCTCCGGGAGACCCAGTACTTC. Translation: CASSLGLAALRETQYF.

This clone was detected only a few times. J is TRBJ1-2 and V is TRBV2; maybe TRBD1 (5 bases). Between the trimmed V and J ends, which lost 8 bases and 7 bases, there was a span of 26 bases. CDR1 is SNHLY, CDR2 FYNNEI, per germline. The CDR3 has 16 residues. The CDR3 DNA sequence: TGTGCCAGCCCCCAGGGTGTCGGGGAGGCGTTTTCTGGCTACACCTTC. This translates into CASPQGVGEAFSGYTF. Filled out from reference TRBV2 and TRBJ1-2, the complete variable domain reads EPEVTQTPSHQVTQMGQEVILRCVPISNHLYFYWYRQILGQKVEFLVSFYNNEISEKSEIFDDQFSVERPDGSNFTLKIRSTKLEDSAMYFCASPQGVGEAFSGYTFGSGTRLTVV.

This clone was seen a handful of times. This chain connects TRBV7-2 to TRBJ1-5, with D unclear. With 1 base removed from V and 6 bases from J, the gap between germline ends came to 10 bases. Germline lookup yields CDR1 SGHTA and CDR2 FQGNSA. This CDR3 is built from 14 residues. CDR3 sequence reads: CASSLGQSGQPQHF. The CDR3 DNA reads TGTGCCAGCAGCTTAGGGCAATCGGGTCAGCCCCAGCATTTT.

This clone was seen more than once but under ten times. The chain couples TRBV30 to TRBJ2-7, with D unresolved. Germline V gene lookup returns CDR1 GTSNPN and CDR2 SVGIG (reference sequence). The CDR3 is 12 amino acids. The V gene lost 0 bases and the J gene lost 3 bases, with 6 bases spanning the gap. The CDR3 nucleotides are TGTGCCTGGAGTGTGAATTTCTACGAGCAGTACTTC. Translation: CAWSVNFYEQYF.

There are a few counts of this clone. The chain recombines TRBV25-1 with TRBJ1-3, with TRBD1 identical over 7 bases. The CDR3 runs 15 residues. CDR1 MGHDK and CDR2 SYGVNS come from the germline V gene. The junction had 4 bases not matched to a gene; V was cut back by 4 bases and J by 1 base. DNA for the CDR3: TGTGCCAGCAGTGCACCGGGACAGTCTGGAAACACCATATATTTT. Its translation is CASSAPGQSGNTIYF.

CDR3 loop: CASSPTRLAAWTLRESEQFF. The CDR3 nucleotides are TGTGCCAGCTCACCCACCCGGCTAGCTGCGTGGACTCTTCGGGAGAGTGAGCAGTTCTTC. The gene calls are TRBV18 and TRBJ2-1, with D maybe TRBD2 (6 bases). Germline V gene data show CDR1 as KGHSH and CDR2 as LQKENI. This CDR3 is 20 amino acids long. V gave up 3 bases and J gave up 9 bases, with 33 bases separating them. Complete variable domain (other parts from reference TRBV18 and TRBJ2-1): NAGVMQNPRHLVRRRGQEARLRCSPMKGHSHVYWYRQLPEEGLKFMVYLQKENIIDESGMPKERFSAEFPKEGPSILRIQQVVRGDSAAYFCASSPTRLAAWTLRESEQFFGPGTRLTVL.

J is TRBJ1-2 and V is TRBV9; 9 nucleotides match TRBD1. This CDR3 spans 13 amino acids. Germline trimming cut 3 bases from V and 7 bases from J; bases unmatched to any gene: 4. The germline CDR1 and CDR2 sequences are SGDLS and YYNGEE. The CDR3, as DNA: TGTGCCAGCAGCGCAAACAGGGGGCCTGGCTACACCTTC. It translates to CASSANRGPGYTF.

This chain joins TRBV4-1 and TRBJ2-3; 12 positions match TRBD1. The CDR3 consists of 18 residues. V gave up 1 base and J gave up 3 bases; unmatched junction bases: 8. The germline gives CDR1 MGHRA, CDR2 YSYEKL. CDR3 nucleotides: TGCGCCAGCAGCCAAGCATCCGGGACAGGGGGCTGGACAGATACGCAGTATTTT. Translation: CASSQASGTGGWTDTQYF.

This clone was observed a handful of times. The chain recombines TRBV29-1 with TRBJ2-7, with D possibly matching TRBD2 (6 bases). The V and J ends lost 6 bases and 1 base respectively, with 16 bases between them. The CDR3 is 14 residues long. Germline CDR1 is SQVTM and CDR2 is ANQGSEA. The chain's CDR3 is CSVFGPRGSYEQYF. The CDR3 region has the DNA TGCAGCGTCTTTGGACCTCGGGGGTCCTACGAGCAGTACTTC.

This clone came up a few times. The chain uses TRBV30 and TRBJ2-3, with no clear D. The V end lost 4 bases, the J end lost 5 bases, and 4 bases lay between the germline ends. The CDR3 runs 10 residues. Germline CDR1 and CDR2: GTSNPN and SVGIG (reference sequence). This CDR3 is CAWKVDTQYF. The CDR3 DNA reads as TGTGCCTGGAAGGTAGATACGCAGTATTTT.

V and J are TRBV2 and TRBJ2-5; 7 bases fit TRBD2. CDR1 SNHLY and CDR2 FYNNEI come from the germline V gene. CDR3 length: 16 amino acids. After removal of 6 bases from V and 1 base from J, the junction contained 11 bases not matched to a gene. CDR3 amino acids: CASRIQTAGSQETQYF. The CDR3 region has the DNA TGTGCCAGCAGAATCCAAACAGCGGGGTCCCAAGAGACCCAGTACTTC.

V and J are TRBV7-9 and TRBJ1-5; D is possibly TRBD1 (5 bases). V lost 2 bases and J lost 2, with 10 bases in between. Germline-derived CDR1 and CDR2 are SEHNR and FQNEAQ (reference sequence). The CDR3 runs 15 residues. In DNA form, the CDR3 reads TGTGCCAGCAGCTTAAGGGGCAGGGGCAATCAGCCCCAGCATTTT. This gives the protein CASSLRGRGNQPQHF.

This clone has only a few counts. The V gene is TRBV5-1, the J gene TRBJ2-5, with D possibly being TRBD2 (5 bases). The V gene lost 3 bases and the J gene lost 1 base, with 10 bases spanning the gap. The CDR3 runs 14 residues. Per the germline V gene, CDR1 is SGHRS and CDR2 is YFSETQ. CDR3 in amino acids: CASSSLGSQETQYF. The CDR3, as DNA: TGCGCCAGCAGCTCCCTGGGGAGCCAAGAGACCCAGTACTTC.

This clone was seen more than once but under ten times. The V and J genes are TRBV30 and TRBJ2-3; TRBD2 matches 8 bases. This CDR3 has 16 residues. The V and J ends lost 1 base and 6 bases, in that order; junction bases with no gene match: 12. Germline CDR1 GTSNPN, CDR2 SVGIG (reference sequence). The CDR3 sequence: CAWSEGAGGYSDTQYF. CDR3 nucleotides: TGTGCCTGGAGTGAAGGTGCGGGGGGCTATTCCGATACGCAGTATTTT.

There are a few counts of this clone. The rearrangement joins TRBV4-1 to TRBJ2-3; 15 bases agree with TRBD2. V shed 4 bases and J 5 bases; nucleotides not matched to a gene: 4. This CDR3 has 16 residues. Germline V gene lookup returns CDR1 MGHRA and CDR2 YSYEKL. The CDR3 bases are TGCGCCAGCAGCCCGGGACTAGCGGGAGGTCTAGATACGCAGTATTTT. Amino acids: CASSPGLAGGLDTQYF.

This clone showed up just a few times. The chain is built from TRBV28 and TRBJ2-7, with 8 bases matching TRBD1. The germline V gene encodes CDR1 MDHEN and CDR2 SYDVKM. The ends lost 6 bases at V and 2 bases at J; junction bases unmatched: 9. This CDR3 spans 15 amino acids. The CDR3 DNA reads TGTGCCAGCAGCTGGACAGGGTATAGCCCCTACGAGCAGTACTTC. Amino acids: CASSWTGYSPYEQYF.

The chain joins TRBV2 to TRBJ1-5; 8 nucleotides align to TRBD1. V shed 0 bases and J 5 bases; nucleotides not matched to a gene: 6. There are 16 residues in the CDR3. Germline loops: CDR1 SNHLY, CDR2 FYNNEI. The CDR3 region is CASSEAYDRGDQPQHF. DNA of the CDR3: TGTGCCAGCAGTGAAGCTTATGACAGGGGTGATCAGCCCCAGCATTTT.

This rearrangement joins TRBV5-4 to TRBJ1-1; D is unclear. Per germline, CDR1 SGHNT and CDR2 YYREEE (reference sequence). V dropped 7 bases and J dropped 1 base, with 11 bases sitting between them. This CDR3 region has 13 residues. The CDR3 protein is CASPSDQNTEAFF. The CDR3 coding sequence is TGTGCCAGCCCCAGCGACCAGAACACTGAAGCTTTCTTT.

This clone occurred a few times. The CDR3 region is CASSLEVTGSYTF. For the CDR3, the DNA is TGCGCCAGCAGCTTGGAAGTGACAGGGAGCTACACCTTC. V gene TRBV5-1 combines with J gene TRBJ1-2, with 7 bases identical to TRBD1. Germline CDR1 and CDR2: SGHRS and YFSETQ. CDR3 length: 13 residues. V shed 0 bases, J shed 9 bases, and the junction held 5 bases outside the gene matches.

The V and J genes are TRBV29-1 and TRBJ1-1, with TRBD1 identical over 12 bases. Germline V gene data show CDR1 as SQVTM and CDR2 as ANQGSEA. V was clipped by 6 bases and J by 4 bases; unmatched bases: 12. This CDR3 has 16 amino acids. DNA of the CDR3: TGCAGCGTAGTATCCGGGACAGGGGGCGGCTTCACTGAAGCTTTCTTT. Protein product: CSVVSGTGGGFTEAFF.

This clone showed up just a few times. The V and J genes are TRBV27 and TRBJ2-5, with D tentatively TRBD1 or TRBD2 (5 bases each). Trimming removed 7 bases from V and 1 base from J, with 16 bases in between. The CDR3 loop spans 15 amino acids. From germline, CDR1 is MNHEY and CDR2 SMNVEV (reference sequence). The CDR3 is CASKGTLMIQETQYF. For the CDR3, the DNA is TGTGCCAGCAAGGGGACGCTGATGATCCAAGAGACCCAGTACTTC.

This chain joins TRBV5-6 and TRBJ1-1; D unresolved. This CDR3 is 13 amino acids long. CDR1 is SGHDT and CDR2 is YYEEEE in the germline V gene. V lost 2 bases to trimming and J lost 3 bases, with 8 bases between them. This CDR3 is CASSFRAYTEAFF. CDR3 nucleotides: TGTGCCAGCAGCTTTCGGGCCTACACTGAAGCTTTCTTT.

This clone has more than one count but fewer than ten. The gene calls are TRBV7-2 and TRBJ2-3; 14 bases align to TRBD2. J was trimmed by 0 bases and V by 5 bases; bases with no gene match: 4. Germline CDR1 and CDR2: SGHTA and FQGNSA. The CDR3 covers 17 residues. The CDR3 coding sequence is TGTGCCAGCAGCACTCGACTAGCGGGAGGGAGCACAGATACGCAGTATTTT. This encodes CASSTRLAGGSTDTQYF.

This clone was counted a few times. The chain has TRBV10-3 and TRBJ2-1; maybe TRBD1 (6 bases). From germline, CDR1 is ENHRY and CDR2 SYGVKD. Trimming shortened V by 5 bases and J by 5 bases, and 22 bases separated the two germline ends. The CDR3 sequence is 17 residues long. In nucleotides, the CDR3 is TGTGCCATCAGTAAAACAGGGCAGGAGTTGTATGACAATGAGCAGTTCTTC. Its protein product is CAISKTGQELYDNEQFF.

This clone appeared a few times. This chain links TRBV14 with TRBJ1-2, with a possible D match to TRBD1 (6 bases). Germline V gives CDR1 SGHDN, CDR2 FVKESK. V lost 1 base, J lost 5 bases, and 11 bases lay in between. The CDR3 sequence is 14 residues long. In DNA form, the CDR3 reads TGTGCCAGCAGCCAAGTACAAGGGGGGTATGGCTACACCTTC. It yields the protein CASSQVQGGYGYTF.